These 9 T cell receptor beta chains were sequenced from one sample in a study of cytomegalovirus exposure and HLA in healthy donors. The primer mix had 60 Vbeta and 13 Jbeta primers. Sequencing was performed with immunoSEQ multiplex PCR; in TCRdb, only in-frame clones are kept and a portion is missing. This table has roughly 100,000 clones, roughly 80% appearing once. The material sequenced was PBMCs. The receptor set was obtained from a middle-aged man in good health and CMV-seronegative.

This clone is a singleton in its sample. The chain is built from TRBV11-3 and TRBJ2-2; the match to TRBD2 covers 16 bases. Germline values: CDR1 SGHNT, CDR2 YENEEA. The junction had 6 bases not matched to a gene; V was cut back by 5 bases and J by 0 bases. This CDR3 has 19 amino acids. The chain's CDR3 is CASSAGTSGRAPNTGELFF. Written as DNA, the CDR3 is TGTGCCAGCAGCGCAGGGACTAGCGGGAGGGCCCCGAACACCGGGGAGCTGTTTTTT.

This clone was detected only once. This sequence joins TRBV23-1 and TRBJ2-1, with a possible D match to TRBD1 (6 bases). TRBV23-1 is filed as an ORF, its function uncertain. Deletions cut 4 bases from V and 8 bases from J, with 18 bases between. This CDR3 has 15 amino acids. The CDR3, as DNA: TGCGCCAGCAGTCCCTCGGGACACCTTTGGGATGAGCAGTTCTTC. This encodes CASSPSGHLWDEQFF.

V is TRBV5-5 and J is TRBJ2-3, with a possible D match to TRBD2 (6 bases). The CDR3 is 12 residues long. Trimming cost V 3 bases and J 7 bases, with 9 bases left between them. Germline values: CDR1 SGHKS, CDR2 YYEKEE (reference sequence). The CDR3 DNA reads TGTGCCAGCAGCTGGGGACTTTATACGCAGTATTTT. This translates into CASSWGLYTQYF.

This sequence joins TRBV27 and TRBJ2-7; D is unresolved. The CDR3 is 14 residues long. V lost 4 bases and J 1 base, leaving 11 bases between the germline ends. Per the germline V gene, CDR1 is MNHEY and CDR2 is SMNVEV (reference sequence). CDR3: CASSYTASSYEQYF. The DNA for the CDR3 is TGTGCCAGCAGTTACACCGCCAGTTCCTACGAGCAGTACTTC.

The genes are TRBV21-1 and TRBJ2-3; the table names TRBD1, a call not compared with the DNA. TRBV21-1 is marked as a pseudogene. The CDR3 contains 16 residues. CDR3 in DNA: TGTGCCAGCAGCCTGCCCGGGACAGGGGGCTTAGATACGCAGTATTTT. It codes for CASSLPGTGGLDTQYF.

The chain recombines TRBV2 with TRBJ1-2, with TRBD1 as a possible D gene (5 bases). Trimming took off 4 bases at V and 4 bases at J, with 10 bases between the two ends. CDR3 length: 13 residues. Germline assignment: CDR1 SNHLY and CDR2 FYNNEI. CDR3 protein: CASSAQESYGYTF. The CDR3 DNA follows: TGTGCCAGCAGTGCACAGGAAAGCTATGGCTACACCTTC.

The chain couples TRBV25-1 to TRBJ2-7; 7 nucleotides line up with TRBD2. This CDR3 contains 13 residues. CDR1 is MGHDK and CDR2 is SYGVNS in the germline V gene. V lost 6 bases and J lost 6; bases outside the gene matches: 8. DNA of the CDR3: TGTGCCAGCAGGGGGGGGGAGCCGAGCGAGCAGTACTTC. Protein sequence: CASRGGEPSEQYF.

This clone was seen just once. The rearrangement joins TRBV15 to TRBJ1-1; D remains unclear. Trimming removed 0 bases at V and 11 bases at J, with 10 bases between. The CDR3 loop spans 12 amino acids. The germline CDR1 and CDR2 sequences are LNHNV and YYDKDF (reference sequence). This chain's CDR3 is CATSRDPSPAFF. In DNA, the CDR3 is TGTGCCACCAGCAGAGATCCCTCCCCGGCTTTCTTT.

The rearrangement joins TRBV16 to TRBJ2-4; 9 nucleotides align to TRBD1. The junction had 3 bases not matched to a gene; V was cut back by 2 bases and J by 4 bases. CDR1 is KGHSY, CDR2 FQNENV, per germline. The CDR3 is 15 amino acids. CDR3 in amino acids: CASSQTGTGKNIQYF. The CDR3 region has the DNA TGTGCCAGCAGCCAAACGGGGACAGGGAAAAACATTCAGTACTTC. The full variable domain, with the rest looked up from reference TRBV16 and TRBJ2-4, is GEEVAQTPKHLVRGEGQKAKLYCAPIKGHSYVFWYQQVLKNEFKFLISFQNENVFDETGMPKERFSAKCLPNSPCSLEIQATKLEDSAVYFCASSQTGTGKNIQYFGAGTRLSVL.